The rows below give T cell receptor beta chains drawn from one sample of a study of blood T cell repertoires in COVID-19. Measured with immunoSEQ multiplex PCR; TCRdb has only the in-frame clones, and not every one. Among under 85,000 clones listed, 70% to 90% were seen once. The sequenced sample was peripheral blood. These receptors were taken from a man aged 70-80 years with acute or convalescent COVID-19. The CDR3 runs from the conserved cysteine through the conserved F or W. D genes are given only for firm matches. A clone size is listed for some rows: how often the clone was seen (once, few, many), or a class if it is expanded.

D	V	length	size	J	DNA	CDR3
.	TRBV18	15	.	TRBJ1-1	TGTGCCAGCTCACGCACAGGAAGAGCAGGCACTGAAGCTTTCTTT	CASSRTGRAGTEAFF
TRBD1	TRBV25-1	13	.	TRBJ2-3	TGTGCCAGCAGCAGGACAGGGGCAGATACGCAGTATTTT	CASSRTGADTQYF
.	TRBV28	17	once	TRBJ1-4	TGTGCCAGCCGGACGGGGGGACTCATTACAACTAATGAAAAACTGTTTTTT	CASRTGGLITTNEKLFF
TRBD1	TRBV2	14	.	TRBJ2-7	TGTGCCAGCAGAGGATTCGGACAGGGGACGGGGCAGTACTTC	CASRGFGQGTGQYF
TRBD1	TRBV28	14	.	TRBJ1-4	TGTGCCAGCAGTCGGGACAGGGGTAATGAAAAACTGTTTTTT	CASSRDRGNEKLFF
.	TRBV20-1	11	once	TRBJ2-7	TGCACCGCTAGTACTACCTACGAGCAGTACTTC	CTASTTYEQYF
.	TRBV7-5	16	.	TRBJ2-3	TGTGCCAGAAGCTTAGCCACCAGACATTGCACAGATACGCAGTATTTT	CARSLATRHCTDTQYF
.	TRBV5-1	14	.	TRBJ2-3	TGCGCCAGCAGACTAGACGGACGCACAGATACGCAGTATTTT	CASRLDGRTDTQYF
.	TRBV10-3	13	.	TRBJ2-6	TGTGCCATCAGCGACACTGGGGCCAACGTCCTGACTTTC	CAISDTGANVLTF
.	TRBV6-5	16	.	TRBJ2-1	TGTGCCAGCAGTTCAACCTTCGGGGTAACCTACAATGAGCAGTTCTTC	CASSSTFGVTYNEQFF
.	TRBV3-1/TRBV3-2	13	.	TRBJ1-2	TGTGCCAGCAGCCTCAGGGGAGTGAATGGCTACACCTTC	CASSLRGVNGYTF
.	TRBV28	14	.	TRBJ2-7	TGTGCCAGCAGTACTACCGGGTTCTCCTACGAGCAGTACTTC	CASSTTGFSYEQYF
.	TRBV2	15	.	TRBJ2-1	TGTGCCAGCAGTGAGGGGCAGGGGATGGACAATGAGCAGTTCTTC	CASSEGQGMDNEQFF
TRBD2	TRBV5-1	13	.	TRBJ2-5	TGCGCCAGCCGCGGGACTAGCGGAGAGACCCAGTACTTC	CASRGTSGETQYF
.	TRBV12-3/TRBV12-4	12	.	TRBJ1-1	TGTGCCAGCAGTCCCGGGGGGACTGAAGCTTTCTTT	CASSPGGTEAFF
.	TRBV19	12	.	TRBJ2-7	TGTGCCACTTCAAGTGTAAGGGGGGAGCAGTACTTC	CATSSVRGEQYF
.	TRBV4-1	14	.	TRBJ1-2	TGCGCCAGCAGCCAGACAGGCATTAACTATGGCTACACCTTC	CASSQTGINYGYTF
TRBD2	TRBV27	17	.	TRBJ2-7	TGTGCCAGCAGTTTAGCTCGGGGGGTCCGGCGGGCCTACGAGCAGTACTTC	CASSLARGVRRAYEQYF
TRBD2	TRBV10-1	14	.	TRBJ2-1	TGCGCCAGCAGTTCCGGGGGGGCCCGCAATGAGCAGTTCTTC	CASSSGGARNEQFF
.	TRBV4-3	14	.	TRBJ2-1	TGCGCCAGCAGCCAAGAGGGCGATCTGGATGAGCAGTTCTTC	CASSQEGDLDEQFF
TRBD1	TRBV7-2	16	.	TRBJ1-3	TGTGCCAGCAGCTTAGTTAGCAGGGGGCATGGAAACACCATATATTTT	CASSLVSRGHGNTIYF
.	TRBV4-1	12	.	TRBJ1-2	TGCGCCAGCAGCCAAGTCGCAGGAGGCTACACCTTC	CASSQVAGGYTF
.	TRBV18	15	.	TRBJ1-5	TGTGCCAGCTCACCCGCCAGTGATAGCAATCAGCCCCAGCATTTT	CASSPASDSNQPQHF
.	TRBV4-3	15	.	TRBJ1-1	TGCGCCAGCAGTCAAGATTTATTGCCAGGCCCTGGAGCTTTCTTT	CASSQDLLPGPGAFF
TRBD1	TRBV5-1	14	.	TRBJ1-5	TGCGCCAGCCATGACAGGGGACGGGGACAGCCCCAGCATTTT	CASHDRGRGQPQHF
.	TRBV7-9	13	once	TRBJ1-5	TGTGCCAGCAGCCGGACAGATAATCAGCCCCAGCATTTT	CASSRTDNQPQHF
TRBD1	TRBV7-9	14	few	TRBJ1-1	TGTGCCAGCAGCCCCAGACAGGGGAGGACTGAAGCTTTCTTT	CASSPRQGRTEAFF
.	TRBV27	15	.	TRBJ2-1	TGTGCCAGCAGTTTAGTCCTAGCGACCTACAATGAGCAGTTCTTC	CASSLVLATYNEQFF
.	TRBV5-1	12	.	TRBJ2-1	TGCGCCAGCAGCCAAGGGGCCCATGAGCAGTTCTTC	CASSQGAHEQFF
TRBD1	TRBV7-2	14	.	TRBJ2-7	TGTGCCAGCAGCTTAGCGACAGGGACCTACGAGCAGTACTTC	CASSLATGTYEQYF
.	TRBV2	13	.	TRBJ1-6	TGTGCCAGCAGTGGGGGAGTTAATTCACCCCTCCACTTT	CASSGGVNSPLHF
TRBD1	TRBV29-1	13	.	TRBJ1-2	TGCAGCGCCGCAGGGGGGCCGAACTATGGCTACACCTTC	CSAAGGPNYGYTF
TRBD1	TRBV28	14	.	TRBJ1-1	TGTGCCAGCAGTTCAGGGGGTTCGAACACTGAAGCTTTCTTT	CASSSGGSNTEAFF
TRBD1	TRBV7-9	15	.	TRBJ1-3	TGTGCCAGCAGCTCGGGACAGGCGGGGGGAAACACCATATATTTT	CASSSGQAGGNTIYF
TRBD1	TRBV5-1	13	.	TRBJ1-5	TGCGCCAGCAGCAGGACAGGGGGGCAGCCCCAGCATTTT	CASSRTGGQPQHF
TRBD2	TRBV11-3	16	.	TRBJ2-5	TGTGCCAGCAGCTTAGGACTAGCGGGGGGCCAAGAGACCCAGTACTTC	CASSLGLAGGQETQYF
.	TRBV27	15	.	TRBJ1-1	TGTGCCAGCAGTTCTCGTATCAGGGGAAACACTGAAGCTTTCTTT	CASSSRIRGNTEAFF
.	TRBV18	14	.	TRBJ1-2	TGTGCCAGCTCACCCTTGACAGGAGATGTCGGCTACACCTTC	CASSPLTGDVGYTF
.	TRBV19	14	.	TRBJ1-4	TGTGCCAGTAGTATCAGGGATTTGGATGAAAAACTGTTTTTT	CASSIRDLDEKLFF
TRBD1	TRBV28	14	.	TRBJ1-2	TGTGCCAGCGGACAGGGGACAGAGTTGGATGGCTACACCTTC	CASGQGTELDGYTF
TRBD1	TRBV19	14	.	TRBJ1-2	TGTGCCAGTAGTAGCGGACAGGGCCCCTATGGCTACACCTTC	CASSSGQGPYGYTF
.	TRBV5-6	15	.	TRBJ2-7	TGTGCCAGCAGCCTTTTTCGCGGGGAAGCCTACGAGCAGTACTTC	CASSLFRGEAYEQYF